This record covers a single T cell receptor (beta chain). This specimen comes from a study of T cell changes during pregnancy in multiple sclerosis. The CDR3 is 13 residues long. CDR1 SGHNT and CDR2 YYREEE come from the germline V gene (reference sequence). V lost 3 bases, J lost 10 bases, and 14 bases lay in between. This table comes from immunoSEQ multiplex PCR, and its TCRdb copy is limited to in-frame clones, with some not included. This sample has about 41,000 clones, with roughly nine tenths found just once. The chain recombines TRBV5-4 with TRBJ2-1; weak D call: TRBD1 (6 bases). Sequenced here: CD8+ T cells from peripheral blood mononuclear cells, sampled in the third trimester of pregnancy. This TCR derives from a female donor with multiple sclerosis, enrolled in a pregnancy study. CDR3 loop: CASSWDRQEEQFF. The CDR3 nucleotides read TGTGCCAGCAGCTGGGACCGACAGGAGGAGCAGTTCTTC.